This T cell receptor (beta chain) was identified in a study of blood T cell repertoires in COVID-19. Germline CDR1 reads SQVTM; CDR2 reads ANQGSEA. This CDR3 has 13 amino acids. Data came from immunoSEQ multiplex PCR; TCRdb stores just in-frame clones and leaves some out. Here the sample spans approximately 480,000 clones, roughly 90% being singletons. The receptor was derived from a woman under 30 who had recovered from COVID-19. This chain connects TRBV29-1 to TRBJ1-2; 7 positions agree with TRBD1. The sequencing input was PBMCs or T cells enriched from blood (not recorded which). The DNA for the CDR3 is TGCGGGCTTTGGGTCCAGGGGGATCTTGGCTACACCTTC. Its translation is CGLWVQGDLGYTF.